A single sample is the source of the 21 T cell receptor beta chains below, sequenced in a study of blood T cell repertoires in COVID-19. Clones were sequenced by immunoSEQ multiplex PCR, and TCRdb holds only the in-frame ones, with some missing. This table has 140,000 to 150,000 clones, approximately 84% appearing once. Sequences were obtained from peripheral blood. Source of these receptors: a woman aged 60-75 years with acute or convalescent COVID-19.

J is TRBJ1-5 and V is TRBV29-1; D gene uncertain. The CDR3 loop spans 13 amino acids. Germline loops: CDR1 SQVTM, CDR2 ANQGSEA. V gave up 6 bases and J gave up 4 bases, with 13 bases separating them. The CDR3 sequence: CSVVTHENQPQHF. CDR3 DNA sequence: TGCAGCGTCGTCACTCATGAGAATCAGCCCCAGCATTTT.

The chain uses TRBV3-1 (or the pseudogene TRBV3-2) and TRBJ2-1; 10 positions agree with TRBD2. The CDR3 length is 14 residues. Losses at the gene ends were 8 bases for V and 7 bases for J; bases not matched to a gene: 8. Germline CDR1 is LGHDT and CDR2 is YNNKEL (reference sequence). The chain's CDR3 is CASSTAGGWNEQFF. The CDR3 nucleotides are TGTGCCAGCTCGACAGCGGGAGGGTGGAATGAGCAGTTCTTC.

This clone was seen only a few times. This CDR3 is CASSPYREAETQYF. The CDR3, as DNA: TGTGCCAGCTCACCATACAGGGAAGCAGAGACCCAGTACTTC. The V call is TRBV18, the J call TRBJ2-5; perhaps TRBD1 as D (6 bases). Germline V lookup: CDR1 KGHSH, CDR2 LQKENI. The CDR3 contains 14 residues. V was trimmed by 2 bases and J by 4 bases, leaving 11 bases between them.

The chain employs TRBV5-1 and TRBJ2-7; maybe TRBD2 (6 bases). Trimming left V 5 bases short and J 5 bases short, with 8 bases between. In germline, CDR1 is SGHRS, CDR2 YFSETQ. This CDR3 comprises 11 residues. CDR3 protein: CASRAGNEQYF. CDR3 coding DNA: TGCGCCAGCAGGGCGGGAAACGAGCAGTACTTC.

This clone occurred a few times. The chain recombines TRBV2 with TRBJ2-7, with D tentatively TRBD1 (6 bases). From germline, CDR1 is SNHLY and CDR2 FYNNEI. V was cut by 2 bases and J by 5 bases, with 13 bases left in between. The CDR3 has 14 amino acids. Written as DNA, the CDR3 is TGTGCCAGCAGTGAATCACAGGGAAAGAACGAGCAGTACTTC. Its protein is CASSESQGKNEQYF. Filled out from reference TRBV2 and TRBJ2-7, the complete variable domain reads EPEVTQTPSHQVTQMGQEVILRCVPISNHLYFYWYRQILGQKVEFLVSFYNNEISEKSEIFDDQFSVERPDGSNFTLKIRSTKLEDSAMYFCASSESQGKNEQYFGPGTRLTVT.

V and J are TRBV27 and TRBJ2-3; D remains ambiguous. The V gene's germline CDR1 is MNHEY and CDR2 SMNVEV (reference sequence). The CDR3 has 16 residues. V gave up 0 bases and J gave up 2 bases, with 12 bases separating them. CDR3 region: CASSLSRLINTDTQYF. The CDR3 bases are TGTGCCAGCAGTTTATCTCGACTTATAAACACAGATACGCAGTATTTT.

This clone was observed a few times. The chain links TRBV27 to TRBJ2-2; D is unresolved. The CDR3 is made up of 15 amino acids. CDR1 and CDR2 (germline): MNHEY, SMNVEV (reference sequence). V was clipped by 7 bases and J by 3 bases, with 15 bases between them. Here the CDR3 DNA reads TGTGCCAGCACCCGTTGGGCACGCGACACCGGGGAGCTGTTTTTT. As protein: CASTRWARDTGELFF.

The chain uses TRBV28 and TRBJ2-5; 8 bases are a match to TRBD1. The CDR3 is 14 residues long. Trimming cost V 4 bases and J 3 bases; bases outside gene matches: 4. Per germline, CDR1 MDHEN and CDR2 SYDVKM. As DNA, the CDR3 is TGTGCCAGCAGTTGGGGACAGGTAAAAGAGACCCAGTACTTC. This encodes CASSWGQVKETQYF.

The chain uses TRBV5-1 and TRBJ1-1; D is possibly TRBD1 (5 bases). V shed 3 bases and J shed 1 base, with 13 bases lying between them. CDR1 is SGHRS and CDR2 is YFSETQ in the germline V gene. The CDR3 runs 15 residues. CDR3 coding DNA: TGCGCCAGCAGCTCTCAGGACACCCCGAACACTGAAGCTTTCTTT. This sequence encodes CASSSQDTPNTEAFF. Supplemented by reference TRBV5-1 and TRBJ1-1, the full variable domain reads KAGVTQTPRYLIKTRGQQVTLSCSPISGHRSVSWYQQTPGQGLQFLFEYFSETQRNKGNFPGRFSGRQFSNSRSEMNVSTLELGDSALYLCASSSQDTPNTEAFFGQGTRLTVV.

In its sample, this clone was seen once. The chain's CDR3 is CASSRGLAGSNTGELFF. CDR3 nucleotide sequence: TGTGCCAGCAGCCGGGGACTAGCGGGCTCGAACACCGGGGAGCTGTTTTTT. The V call is TRBV7-9, the J call TRBJ2-2, with TRBD2 matching over 12 bases. Germline V CDR1 and CDR2: SEHNR, FQNEAQ (reference sequence). The junction had 4 bases not matched to a gene; V was cut back by 5 bases and J by 0 bases. CDR3 length equals 17 residues.

V gene TRBV28 combines with J gene TRBJ1-1, with a weak D call TRBD1 (6 bases). There are 17 residues in the CDR3. Per the germline V gene, CDR1 is MDHEN and CDR2 is SYDVKM. V lost 1 base, J lost 1 base, and 16 bases lay in between. This CDR3 is CASSLSPTRGWNTEAFF. CDR3 bases: TGTGCCAGCAGTTTATCCCCTACCAGGGGTTGGAACACTGAAGCTTTCTTT.

This chain uses TRBV15 with TRBJ2-5; 8 bases agree with TRBD1. The CDR3 is 14 residues long. With V trimmed by 2 bases and J by 5 bases, 4 bases remained unmatched. Per the germline V gene, CDR1 is LNHNV and CDR2 is YYDKDF (reference sequence). CDR3 sequence: CATSRIGQGETQYF. The CDR3 DNA reads as TGTGCCACCAGCAGAATTGGACAGGGTGAGACCCAGTACTTC.

This sequence joins TRBV4-2 and TRBJ2-1; 9 positions match TRBD1. Germline V gene lookup returns CDR1 LGHNA and CDR2 YNFKEQ. J lost 6 bases, V lost 5 bases, and 2 bases had no gene match. This CDR3 has 13 residues. CDR3 sequence reads: CASSTGQGNEQFF. CDR3 nucleotides: TGTGCCAGCAGCACGGGACAGGGCAATGAGCAGTTCTTC.

Only a few counts were recorded for this clone. The chain uses TRBV28 and TRBJ2-5; D is unclear. This CDR3 has 15 amino acids. The V and J ends lost 4 bases and 2 bases respectively, with 14 bases between them. Germline V gene sequence: CDR1 MDHEN, CDR2 SYDVKM. CDR3 DNA: TGTGCCAGCAGTTCTCTTATACGCACACAAGAGACCCAGTACTTC. It codes for CASSSLIRTQETQYF.

The chain couples TRBV15 to TRBJ1-2, with D possibly matching TRBD1 (5 bases). The V gene lost 0 bases and the J gene lost 4 bases, with 18 bases spanning the gap. Germline V gene lookup returns CDR1 LNHNV and CDR2 YYDKDF (reference sequence). The CDR3 is made up of 17 amino acids. Written as DNA, the CDR3 is TGTGCCACCAGCAGAGATCGATGGCCTCAGGGCTCCTATGGCTACACCTTC. Residues: CATSRDRWPQGSYGYTF.

DNA of the CDR3: TGTGCCAGCAGCCAAATACAGGGCCCCCTTGGGGAGCAGTACTTC. As protein: CASSQIQGPLGEQYF. V is TRBV6-2 or TRBV6-3 and J is TRBJ2-7, with D perhaps TRBD1 (6 bases). The CDR3 length is 15 residues. Germline CDR1 and CDR2: MNHEY and SVGEGT. V was clipped by 6 bases and J by 7 bases, with 22 bases between them.

The V gene is TRBV27, the J gene TRBJ2-1; 7 positions match TRBD2. Germline CDR1 and CDR2: MNHEY and SMNVEV (reference sequence). After removal of 7 bases from V and 1 base from J, the junction contained 10 bases not matched to a gene. This CDR3 has 16 amino acids. The CDR3 nucleotides read TGTGCCAGCAAAAAACTGGGAGGGAGTTCCTACAATGAGCAGTTCTTC. Protein sequence: CASKKLGGSSYNEQFF.

This clone was recorded once. The V gene is TRBV28, the J gene TRBJ2-4, with TRBD2 matching over 7 bases. Germline lookup yields CDR1 MDHEN and CDR2 SYDVKM. Trimming cost V 10 bases and J 0 bases; bases outside gene matches: 12. The length of the CDR3 is 16 residues. The CDR3 spells CATYPLGGVAKNIQYF. CDR3 sequence (DNA): TGTGCCACCTACCCCCTTGGGGGGGTAGCCAAAAACATTCAGTACTTC.

This clone was found a few times. The chain recombines TRBV6-4 with TRBJ2-2; weak D call: TRBD1 (6 bases). This CDR3 is 14 amino acids long. The germline gives CDR1 MRHNA, CDR2 SNTAGT. The V and J ends lost 8 bases and 3 bases respectively, with 13 bases between them. For the CDR3, the DNA is TGTGCCAGCGCAAGGACAGAGGACACCGGGGAGCTGTTTTTT. It encodes CASARTEDTGELFF.

V usage is TRBV28 and J usage is TRBJ1-2; D might be TRBD1 (6 bases). CDR3 length: 15 amino acids. CDR1 MDHEN and CDR2 SYDVKM come from the germline V gene. Trimming stripped 3 bases from V and 2 bases from J, with 13 bases between. The CDR3 is CASSFLQGGNYGYTF. The CDR3 DNA follows: TGTGCCAGCAGTTTTTTACAGGGTGGGAACTATGGCTACACCTTC.

The rearrangement uses TRBV28 and TRBJ2-7, with TRBD2 matching 14 bases. Germline-derived CDR1 and CDR2 are MDHEN and SYDVKM. The CDR3 extends over 20 amino acids. The V and J ends lost 6 bases and 0 bases, in that order; junction bases with no gene match: 16. This CDR3 reads CASSSLGRTSGRPYSYEQYF. CDR3 bases: TGTGCCAGCAGCTCCCTTGGTCGGACTAGCGGGAGGCCTTACTCCTACGAGCAGTACTTC.